A single sample is the source of the 25 T cell receptor beta chains below, sequenced in a study. MiXCR was run by TCRdb on the RT-PCR reads, yielding one entry per CDR3 protein. Of about 700,000 distinct CDR3 sequences in the sample, 11% to 15% were seen once. Sequenced sample: memory CD4+ T cells from blood. These receptors all stem from a female donor in good health, serving as a healthy control.

This clonotype appeared many times. CDR3 in amino acids: CASSLEGSEQPQHF. The CDR3 bases are TGTGCCAGCAGCTTGGAAGGCAGTGAACAGCCCCAGCATTTT. J is TRBJ1-5 and V is TRBV5-5; unclear D gene. This CDR3 has 14 amino acids. The V and J ends lost 0 bases and 7 bases respectively, with 11 bases between them. Per germline, CDR1 SGHKS and CDR2 YYEKEE (reference sequence). The full variable domain, its missing parts supplied by reference TRBV5-5 and TRBJ1-5, is DAGVTQSPTHLIKTRGQQVTLRCSPISGHKSVSWYQQVLGQGPQFIFQYYEKEERGRGNFPDRFSARQFPNYSSELNVNALLLGDSALYLCASSLEGSEQPQHFGDGTRLSIL.

The chain links TRBV11-2 to TRBJ1-1; maybe TRBD1 (6 bases). Trimming took 1 base from V and 0 from J, leaving 15 bases between them. Looked up from germline, CDR1 is SGHAT and CDR2 is FQNNGV. CDR3 length equals 17 residues. The chain's CDR3 is CASSLVAAGAMNTEAFF. The CDR3 DNA follows: TGTGCCAGCAGCTTAGTTGCAGCAGGGGCTATGAACACTGAAGCTTTCTTT. The entire variable domain, with the rest obtained from reference TRBV11-2 and TRBJ1-1, is as follows: EAGVAQSPRYKIIEKRQSVAFWCNPISGHATLYWYQQILGQGPKLLIQFQNNGVVDDSQLPKDRFSAERLKGVDSTLKIQPAKLEDSAVYLCASSLVAAGAMNTEAFFGQGTRLTVV.

The chain recombines TRBV20-1 with TRBJ2-6; D may be TRBD1 (6 bases). Germline assignment: CDR1 DFQATT and CDR2 SNEGSKA (reference sequence). This CDR3 comprises 17 residues. V gave up 3 bases and J gave up 2 bases, with 17 bases separating them. The DNA for the CDR3 is TGCAGTGCTAGGGACGCCCGGACAGTGGCTGGGGCCAACGTCCTGACTTTC. Translation gives CSARDARTVAGANVLTF.

This clonotype was detected ten times or more. This chain joins TRBV7-8 and TRBJ2-2; D gene unclear. The CDR3 sequence is 12 residues long. CDR1 and CDR2 from the germline V gene are SGHVS and FQNEAQ. The V end lost 1 base, the J end lost 10 bases, and 7 bases lay between the germline ends. The CDR3 nucleotides read TGTGCCAGCAGCTTAGAGACTTCGGAGCTGTTTTTT. Its translation is CASSLETSELFF.

This clonotype appeared once. V and J are TRBV3-1 and TRBJ1-1; the D gene is possibly TRBD1 (6 bases). V lost 4 bases to trimming and J lost 7 bases, with 13 bases between them. Germline CDR1 LGHDT, CDR2 YNNKEL (reference sequence). The CDR3 runs to 13 residues. CDR3 in amino acids: CASSREGGLEAFF. DNA for the CDR3: TGTGCCAGCAGCCGGGAGGGGGGCCTTGAAGCTTTCTTT.

This clonotype came up many times. The chain couples TRBV20-1 to TRBJ2-3; D is possibly TRBD1 (5 bases). Trimming shortened V by 2 bases and J by 6 bases, and 12 bases separated the two germline ends. The CDR3 length is 13 residues. From germline, CDR1 is DFQATT and CDR2 SNEGSKA (reference sequence). The CDR3 sequence is CSARHDSSDTQYF. The DNA of the CDR3 is TGCAGTGCTAGACATGACAGCAGTGATACGCAGTATTTT.

The chain combines TRBV30 with TRBJ2-7; unclear D gene. The V gene lost 5 bases and the J gene lost 6 bases, with 20 bases spanning the gap. The CDR3 totals 14 residues. The germline gives CDR1 GTSNPN, CDR2 SVGIG (reference sequence). Here the CDR3 DNA reads TGTGCCTGGGTACTCGGCTCTTATGCTGGCGAGCAGTACTTC. As protein: CAWVLGSYAGEQYF.

There are many counts of this clonotype. For the CDR3, the DNA is TGTGCCAGCAGCGATATCGGAAAGGGGGCTCGTGATCAGCCCCAGCATTTT. This encodes CASSDIGKGARDQPQHF. The rearrangement uses TRBV4-2 and TRBJ1-5; TRBD1 agrees at 7 bases. This CDR3 comprises 17 residues. V lost 5 bases to trimming and J lost 5 bases; unmatched junction nucleotides: 15. Germline CDR1 reads LGHNA; CDR2 reads YNFKEQ.

The chain couples TRBV7-9 to TRBJ2-1, with D perhaps TRBD2 (6 bases). This CDR3 comprises 17 residues. Trimming left V 4 bases short and J 7 bases short, with 23 bases between. The germline V gene has CDR1 SEHNR and CDR2 FQNEAQ (reference sequence). The CDR3 here is CASSSYNARTIRNEQFF. The CDR3 nucleotides read TGTGCCAGCAGCTCTTATAACGCCCGGACTATTAGGAATGAGCAGTTCTTC.

V is TRBV5-1 and J is TRBJ2-7, with unresolved D. The CDR3 covers 14 residues. CDR1 and CDR2 from the germline V gene are SGHRS and YFSETQ. The V end was cut by 0 bases, the J end by 4 bases, with 11 bases between. The CDR3 sequence is CASSLEDPRYEQYF. DNA for the CDR3: TGCGCCAGCAGCTTGGAGGACCCACGATACGAGCAGTACTTC. The whole variable domain, filled in from reference TRBV5-1 and TRBJ2-7, reads KAGVTQTPRYLIKTRGQQVTLSCSPISGHRSVSWYQQTPGQGLQFLFEYFSETQRNKGNFPGRFSGRQFSNSRSEMNVSTLELGDSALYLCASSLEDPRYEQYFGPGTRLTVT.

The CDR3, as DNA: TGTGCCACCGCCGGGACAGGGGGCCGGGACGAGCAGTACTTC. Its protein product is CATAGTGGRDEQYF. This sequence joins TRBV19 and TRBJ2-7; TRBD1 matches at 12 bases. The length of the CDR3 is 14 residues. Looked up from germline, CDR1 is LNHDA and CDR2 is SQIVND (reference sequence). The junction had 9 bases not matched to a gene; V was cut back by 10 bases and J by 5 bases.

This clonotype was detected ten times or more. The V gene is TRBV5-1, the J gene TRBJ2-5; 9 bases match TRBD1. Unmatched junction bases numbered 13, after V lost 4 bases and J lost 3 bases. Germline assignment: CDR1 SGHRS and CDR2 YFSETQ. The CDR3 totals 17 residues. CDR3 loop: CASSRRPGTGGEETQYF. The CDR3 DNA sequence: TGCGCCAGCAGCAGAAGACCGGGAACAGGGGGCGAAGAGACCCAGTACTTC.

This clonotype was picked up many times. This rearrangement joins TRBV20-1 to TRBJ1-2, with TRBD1 as a possible D gene (6 bases). The germline V gene encodes CDR1 DFQATT and CDR2 SNEGSKA (reference sequence). V lost 5 bases, J lost 8 bases, and 18 bases lay in between. The CDR3 contains 13 residues. The DNA of the CDR3 is TGCAGTGCTTACAGGGACGAAGGGAAAGGCTACACCTTC. It encodes CSAYRDEGKGYTF.

The rearrangement links TRBV6-2 or TRBV6-3 to TRBJ1-5; D unclear. V lost 3 bases, J lost 4 bases, and 10 bases lay in between. The germline V gene encodes CDR1 MNHEY and CDR2 SVGEGT. The CDR3 contains 14 residues. The CDR3 region has the DNA TGTGCCAGCAGTTATACCCGGTTTAATCAGCCCCAGCATTTT. Translating gives CASSYTRFNQPQHF.

Ten or more counts support this clonotype. This chain uses TRBV4-2 with TRBJ2-3, with TRBD2 matching 14 bases. Losses at the gene ends were 4 bases for V and 3 bases for J; bases not matched to a gene: 3. Per germline, CDR1 LGHNA and CDR2 YNFKEQ. The CDR3 loop spans 16 amino acids. Here the CDR3 DNA reads TGTGCCAGCAGCCGCGGACTAGCGGGAGGTACAGATACGCAGTATTTT. Protein sequence: CASSRGLAGGTDTQYF.

This clonotype was seen many times. V usage is TRBV18 and J usage is TRBJ2-1, with TRBD2 matching 15 bases. The CDR3 length is 16 residues. V was clipped by 3 bases and J by 9 bases; unmatched bases: 6. Germline CDR1 KGHSH, CDR2 LQKENI. In DNA, the CDR3 is TGTGCCAGCTCACCCGGGACTAGCGGGAGGCGAAGTGAGCAGTTCTTC. This sequence encodes CASSPGTSGRRSEQFF.

The gene calls are TRBV19 and TRBJ2-5; TRBD2 is a possible D gene (6 bases). The CDR3 consists of 17 residues. Germline V lookup: CDR1 LNHDA, CDR2 SQIVND (reference sequence). V was cut by 3 bases and J by 4 bases, with 21 bases left in between. CDR3 coding DNA: TGTGCCAGTAGTATGCGGCGCGGTCTAGCCGGGGGAGAGACCCAGTACTTC. Encoded protein: CASSMRRGLAGGETQYF.

This clonotype appeared a few times. This rearrangement joins TRBV7-2 to TRBJ2-7; no clear D gene. CDR1 is SGHTA, CDR2 FQGNSA, per germline. Trimming removed 4 bases at V and 0 bases at J, with 7 bases between. This CDR3 has 13 amino acids. CDR3 protein: CASSYARSYEQYF. CDR3 DNA: TGTGCCAGCAGCTATGCCCGCTCCTACGAGCAGTACTTC.

The rearrangement joins TRBV7-2 to TRBJ2-5, with D perhaps TRBD1 (6 bases). Germline lookup yields CDR1 SGHTA and CDR2 FQGNSA. V shed 5 bases and J shed 7 bases, with 14 bases lying between them. The CDR3 runs 13 residues. The CDR3 region is CASSPGQYRTQYF. CDR3 sequence (DNA): TGTGCCAGCAGCCCCGGACAGTATCGGACCCAGTACTTC. The full variable domain, in which reference TRBV7-2 and TRBJ2-5 provide the parts outside the CDR3, is GAGVSQSPSNKVTEKGKDVELRCDPISGHTALYWYRQSLGQGLEFLIYFQGNSAPDKSGLPSDRFSAERTGGSVSTLTIQRTQQEDSAVYLCASSPGQYRTQYFGPGTRLLVL.

The chain links TRBV3-1 to TRBJ1-1, with 8 bases fitting TRBD1. The CDR3 contains 16 residues. CDR1 is LGHDT and CDR2 is YNNKEL in the germline V gene (reference sequence). The V segment lost 3 bases and the J segment 4 bases; nucleotides outside the gene matches: 10. Here the CDR3 reads CASSHSGQGFFTEAFF. The CDR3 nucleotides are TGTGCCAGCAGCCATTCAGGACAGGGTTTCTTCACTGAAGCTTTCTTT.

The table lists this clonotype with a few counts. This chain joins TRBV9 and TRBJ2-1; possibly TRBD1 or TRBD2 for D (5 bases each). The germline V gene has CDR1 SGDLS and CDR2 YYNGEE. Trimming shortened V by 7 bases and J by 4 bases, and 18 bases separated the two germline ends. The CDR3 has 15 amino acids. CDR3 protein: CASDRGSALYNEQFF. The CDR3 coding sequence is TGTGCCAGCGACCGGGGCTCCGCCCTGTACAATGAGCAGTTCTTC.

This clonotype has just a few counts. The CDR3 coding sequence is TGTGCCACCAGTGATGACGACGCAAGCTCCTACAATGAGCAGTTCTTC. Translation gives CATSDDDASSYNEQFF. V gene TRBV24-1 combines with J gene TRBJ2-1; D is ambiguous. Germline-derived CDR1 and CDR2 are KGHDR and SFDVKD. Between the trimmed V and J ends, which lost 3 bases and 0 bases, there was a span of 11 bases. CDR3 size: 16 residues.

This clonotype appeared a few times. The chain is built from TRBV12-3 or TRBV12-4 and TRBJ2-5; TRBD2 aligns across 9 bases. The CDR3 extends over 16 amino acids. V shed 3 bases, J shed 1 base, and the junction held 6 bases outside the gene matches. The DNA for the CDR3 is TGTGCCAGCAGTTTTAGGGCTAGCGGGGCCCAAGAGACCCAGTACTTC. Encoded protein: CASSFRASGAQETQYF.

The sample holds many counts of this clonotype. This chain joins TRBV7-2 and TRBJ1-1; no reliable D call. Germline values: CDR1 SGHTA, CDR2 FQGNSA. Trimming shortened V by 3 bases and J by 1 base, and 3 bases separated the two germline ends. This CDR3 spans 12 amino acids. CDR3 sequence reads: CASSFRNTEAFF. CDR3 coding DNA: TGTGCCAGCAGCTTCCGGAACACTGAAGCTTTCTTT. The complete variable domain, with remaining parts taken from reference TRBV7-2 and TRBJ1-1, reads GAGVSQSPSNKVTEKGKDVELRCDPISGHTALYWYRQSLGQGLEFLIYFQGNSAPDKSGLPSDRFSAERTGGSVSTLTIQRTQQEDSAVYLCASSFRNTEAFFGQGTRLTVV.

As to this clonotype: Relative to the germline gene, one junction end is altered; a read error may explain this. The V and J genes are TRBV12-3 or TRBV12-4 and TRBJ1-1; no clear D. The CDR3 has 14 amino acids. The CDR3 DNA reads TGTGCCAGCAGTTTTCAAGGGAAGAACACTAAAGCTTTCTTT. The encoded protein is CASSFQGKNTKAFF.